Each of the 17 T cell receptor beta chains below was sequenced from the same sample in a study of OX40 agonist ivuxolimab in advanced cancers. Assay used: immunoSEQ multiplex PCR; TCRdb lists only in-frame clones, some missing. The table has approximately 37,000 clones, around 74% seen once; the top ten hold roughly 19%. The sequencing here drew on CD4+ or CD8+ T cells sorted from blood, taken in a trial of the OX40 agonist ivuxolimab. The receptors stem from an adult with an advanced solid tumor such as melanoma, head and neck, liver or kidney cancer.

This clone has only one observation. The rearrangement joins TRBV5-4 to TRBJ1-6; D unclear. The V gene's germline CDR1 is SGHNT and CDR2 YYREEE (reference sequence). V was pared by 0 bases and J by 5 bases, with 9 bases between. The CDR3 has 15 residues. The chain's CDR3 is CASSLAGINNSPLHF. For the CDR3, the DNA is TGTGCCAGCAGCTTGGCGGGCATAAATAATTCACCCCTCCACTTT.

V gene TRBV21-1 combines with J gene TRBJ2-4. TRBV21-1 is noted as a pseudogene. CDR3 length: 16 residues. CDR3 sequence: CASSKSRAIAKNIQYF. CDR3 nucleotide sequence: TGTGCCAGCAGCAAATCTAGGGCTATAGCCAAAAACATTCAGTACTTC.

This sequence joins TRBV6-6 and TRBJ1-2; TRBD1 might be the D (6 bases). Germline V lookup: CDR1 MNHNY, CDR2 SVGAGI (reference sequence). Trimming stripped 0 bases from V and 3 bases from J, with 11 bases between. This CDR3 is built from 15 residues. The CDR3 sequence is CASSYSSGADYGYTF. In DNA form, the CDR3 reads TGTGCCAGCAGTTACTCTTCGGGGGCGGACTATGGCTACACCTTC.

J is TRBJ1-2 and V is TRBV7-9; no clear D. The CDR3 is made up of 13 amino acids. V lost 11 bases and J 4 bases, leaving 17 bases between the germline ends. Germline CDR1 SEHNR, CDR2 FQNEAQ (reference sequence). CDR3: CAGNNPAGYGYTF. The CDR3 coding sequence is TGTGCCGGAAACAATCCGGCGGGCTATGGCTACACCTTC.

This clone was seen a single time. The genes are TRBV6-6 and TRBJ1-1, with TRBD1 as a possible D gene (5 bases). Trimming removed 4 bases from V and 4 bases from J, with 7 bases in between. The germline V gene encodes CDR1 MNHNY and CDR2 SVGAGI (reference sequence). The CDR3 contains 12 residues. The CDR3 region has the DNA TGTGCCAGCAGTTCCCAGGGCACTGAAGCTTTCTTT. Its translation is CASSSQGTEAFF.

The J gene is TRBJ1-1, the V gene TRBV28; D is unclear. The germline V gene has CDR1 MDHEN and CDR2 SYDVKM. V lost 2 bases and J 5 bases, leaving 15 bases between the germline ends. The CDR3 covers 15 residues. The CDR3 here is CASSLGGHPLTEAFF. In DNA form, the CDR3 reads TGTGCCAGCAGTTTAGGTGGGCATCCCTTAACTGAAGCTTTCTTT.

This sequence joins TRBV30 and TRBJ2-1; 10 nucleotides agree with TRBD1. The CDR3 totals 17 residues. Germline-derived CDR1 and CDR2 are GTSNPN and SVGIG (reference sequence). Trimming removed 0 bases from V and 8 bases from J; junction bases left unmatched: 13. CDR3 sequence reads: CAWSVREGGQGRDEQFF. CDR3 sequence (DNA): TGTGCCTGGAGTGTAAGGGAAGGGGGACAGGGGAGGGATGAGCAGTTCTTC.

A word on this clone: Sequence at one end of the junction differs from germline and may be a read error. This chain joins TRBV7-9 and TRBJ1-6; possibly TRBD1 for D (5 bases). The CDR3 consists of 16 residues. In germline, CDR1 is SEHNR, CDR2 FQNEAQ (reference sequence). CDR3 protein: CASSLARGRHNAPLHF. The CDR3 bases are TGTGCCAGCAGCTTAGCACGGGGACGTCATAATGCACCCCTCCACTTT.

The rearrangement links TRBV11-1 to TRBJ2-7; 8 positions agree with TRBD1. CDR3 size: 14 residues. With 3 bases clipped from V and 3 bases from J, the junction kept 4 bases outside the gene matches. CDR1 is SGHAT, CDR2 FQDESV, per germline (reference sequence). The CDR3 loop is CASSLTGVGYEQYF. DNA of the CDR3: TGTGCCAGCAGCTTGACAGGGGTTGGCTACGAGCAGTACTTC.

The rearrangement uses TRBV29-1 and TRBJ2-2; no reliable D call. CDR1 SQVTM and CDR2 ANQGSEA come from the germline V gene. The CDR3 runs to 13 residues. V lost 5 bases and J lost 0, with 7 bases in between. The CDR3 loop is CSVPNTNTGELFF. CDR3 bases: TGCAGCGTTCCCAACACGAACACCGGGGAGCTGTTTTTT.

The V gene is TRBV2, the J gene TRBJ2-7; no clear D gene. V shed 6 bases and J shed 4 bases, with 13 bases lying between them. CDR1 and CDR2 from the germline V gene are SNHLY and FYNNEI. CDR3 size: 13 residues. This CDR3 is CASSAELAYEQYV. The CDR3 nucleotides are TGTGCCAGCAGCGCAGAACTCGCGTACGAGCAGTACGTC.

The genes are TRBV21-1 and TRBJ2-1; TRBD1, as called in the table, went unchecked against the DNA. TRBV21-1 is recorded as a pseudogene. The CDR3 is made up of 12 amino acids. DNA of the CDR3: TGTGCCAGCAGCTTACAGGACAATGAGCAGTTCTTC. Translated, it gives CASSLQDNEQFF.

This clone was detected a few times. The chain recombines TRBV7-9 with TRBJ1-1, with D perhaps TRBD1 (5 bases). The V gene lost 3 bases and the J gene lost 5 bases, with 13 bases spanning the gap. Germline values: CDR1 SEHNR, CDR2 FQNEAQ (reference sequence). The CDR3 length is 14 residues. The DNA of the CDR3 is TGTGCCAGCAGCTTCCAGGGAGGGCGGACTGAAGCTTTCTTT. Translated, it gives CASSFQGGRTEAFF. Looking up the rest from reference TRBV7-9 and TRBJ1-1 gives the full variable domain: DTGVSQNPRHKITKRGQNVTFRCDPISEHNRLYWYRQTLGQGPEFLTYFQNEAQLEKSRLLSDRFSAERPKGSFSTLEIQRTEQGDSAMYLCASSFQGGRTEAFFGQGTRLTVV.

V is TRBV7-9 and J is TRBJ1-5; the D is unclear. Per germline, CDR1 SEHNR and CDR2 FQNEAQ (reference sequence). The CDR3 contains 14 residues. Trimming removed 1 base at V and 3 bases at J, with 7 bases between. CDR3 amino acids: CASSLEGPNQPQHF. CDR3 nucleotides: TGTGCCAGCAGCTTAGAGGGCCCCAATCAGCCCCAGCATTTT.

This clone was counted a few times. The rearrangement joins TRBV6-1 to TRBJ1-5; D remains unclear. CDR1 and CDR2 from the germline V gene are MNHNS and SASEGT. The CDR3 extends over 13 amino acids. V gave up 4 bases and J gave up 3 bases, with 7 bases separating them. The CDR3 region has the DNA TGTGCCAGCAGTGTTCAAGTCAATCAGCCCCAGCATTTT. Amino acids: CASSVQVNQPQHF.

This chain links TRBV19 with TRBJ2-7; 8 bases align to TRBD1. Germline V gives CDR1 LNHDA, CDR2 SQIVND (reference sequence). CDR3 length: 12 amino acids. The ends lost 7 bases at V and 3 bases at J; junction bases unmatched: 2. The chain's CDR3 is CASNGQGYEQYF. The CDR3 region has the DNA TGTGCCAGTAATGGACAGGGCTACGAGCAGTACTTC.

CDR3 nucleotides: TGTGCCAGCAGCTTAGGGAGAGATACGCAGTATTTT. It specifies CASSLGRDTQYF. The V call is TRBV7-2, the J call TRBJ2-3; D remains ambiguous. The CDR3 extends over 12 amino acids. The germline CDR1 and CDR2 sequences are SGHTA and FQGNSA. V lost 1 base and J lost 5, with 4 bases in between.